These 30 T cell receptor beta chains came from one sample sequenced in a study of blood T cells in healthy people across ages. Next came a second PCR, run for roughly 6 to 11 cycles, which used a sample-barcoded 5' primer along with a J-beta primer mix. A single record per CDR3 protein comes from TCRdb applying MiXCR to the 5' RACE reads. The profile covers roughly 1,700,000 distinct CDR3 sequences, with roughly 30% appearing a single time and roughly 8% taken by the ten largest. Material: blood. The receptors derive from a woman in her twenties or thirties in good health.

For this clonotype: This may be a read error, as it is one base from a much larger clone. J is TRBJ1-1 and V is TRBV6-5, with 9 nucleotides matching TRBD1. CDR1 and CDR2 (germline): MNHEY, SVGAGI. The CDR3 is 13 amino acids. V gave up 10 bases and J gave up 4 bases; unmatched junction bases: 7. Here the CDR3 DNA reads TGTGCCAACAGACGGACAGGGGCCACTGAAGCTTTCTTT. It codes for CANRRTGATEAFF.

This clonotype was found many times. The V gene is TRBV28, the J gene TRBJ2-3, with TRBD1 identical over 7 bases. Per the germline V gene, CDR1 is MDHEN and CDR2 is SYDVKM. The CDR3 contains 15 residues. Trimming removed 4 bases from V and 2 bases from J; junction bases left unmatched: 6. This CDR3 is CASSSGQAPTDTQYF. The CDR3 nucleotides read TGTGCCAGCAGTTCCGGACAGGCGCCCACAGATACGCAGTATTTT.

This clonotype was recorded a few times. The chain couples TRBV6-8 to TRBJ1-2, with D perhaps TRBD1 (5 bases). The CDR3 extends over 14 amino acids. CDR1 is MNHGY and CDR2 is SAAAGT in the germline V gene. V was shortened by 4 bases and J by 8 bases, with 17 bases between the two germline ends. The CDR3 loop reads CASSCLDKTSGYTF. The CDR3 region has the DNA TGTGCCAGCAGTTGCCTGGACAAAACGAGCGGCTACACCTTC.

V usage is TRBV5-1 and J usage is TRBJ2-1, with D hard to call. This CDR3 has 16 residues. The V and J ends lost 0 bases and 5 bases respectively, with 15 bases between them. Per germline, CDR1 SGHRS and CDR2 YFSETQ. The CDR3 region is CASSLGQRLSNNEQFF. The DNA for the CDR3 is TGCGCCAGCAGCTTGGGCCAAAGGCTTTCCAACAATGAGCAGTTCTTC.

The genes are TRBV20-1 and TRBJ2-1; D possibly corresponds to TRBD2 (6 bases). The CDR3 extends over 14 amino acids. V lost 4 bases and J lost 1, with 11 bases in between. The V gene's germline CDR1 is DFQATT and CDR2 SNEGSKA (reference sequence). CDR3 DNA: TGCAGTGCTACGGGAGACTCGTCCTACAATGAGCAGTTCTTC. It encodes CSATGDSSYNEQFF.

The chain carries TRBV7-2 and TRBJ2-7, with TRBD2 matching over 14 bases. This CDR3 is 15 amino acids long. Germline trimming cut 4 bases from V and 6 bases from J; bases unmatched to any gene: 5. The germline V gene encodes CDR1 SGHTA and CDR2 FQGNSA. DNA of the CDR3: TGTGCCAGCAGCTCGGGACTAGCGGGAGCCCCCGAGCAGTACTTC. It is translated as CASSSGLAGAPEQYF.

Only a few counts were recorded for this clonotype. The genes are TRBV30 and TRBJ1-1, with D tentatively TRBD1 (6 bases). Germline CDR1 reads GTSNPN; CDR2 reads SVGIG (reference sequence). V was shortened by 4 bases and J by 2 bases, with 14 bases between the two germline ends. The CDR3 consists of 14 residues. In DNA, the CDR3 is TGTGCCTGGAACGCAGGGGCTGCAAACACTGAAGCTTTCTTT. Translating gives CAWNAGAANTEAFF.

In regard to this clonotype: The junction departs from germline at one end; a sequencing error may be responsible. This chain joins TRBV5-1 and TRBJ1-6; D may be TRBD1 (5 bases). The CDR3 length is 14 residues. CDR1 is SGHRS, CDR2 YFSETQ, per germline. The CDR3 nucleotides are TGCGCCAGCAGCTTGGGACAGAGTAATTCACCCCTCCGCTTT. Its protein is CASSLGQSNSPLRF.

Notes on this clonotype: Being one base from a much bigger clone, this may be a read error. The chain couples TRBV18 to TRBJ2-4; D gene unclear. The CDR3 spans 14 residues. The germline gives CDR1 KGHSH, CDR2 LQKENI. The CDR3 is CASSPPSAENIQHF. The CDR3 nucleotides are TGTGCCAGCTCACCACCGAGCGCTGAAAACATTCAGCACTTC. Combining the CDR3 with reference TRBV18 and TRBJ2-4 gives the whole variable domain NAGVMQNPRHLVRRRGQEARLRCSPMKGHSHVYWYRQLPEEGLKFMVYLQKENIIDESGMPKERFSAEFPKEGPSILRIQQVVRGDSAAYFCASSPPSAENIQHFGAGTRLSVL.

On this clonotype itself: Germline and junction disagree at one end, which may indicate a read error. The rearrangement joins TRBV18 to TRBJ1-1, with 8 positions matching TRBD1. Germline CDR1 KGHSH, CDR2 LQKENI. CDR3 length: 16 residues. The CDR3 nucleotides are TGTGCCAGCTCGGGAAGTCAGGGGGCGTTGGACACCGAAGCTTTCTTT. It translates to CASSGSQGALDTEAFF.

The V call is TRBV6-1, the J call TRBJ2-4, with 8 bases fitting TRBD1. The CDR3 runs 13 residues. V was pared by 7 bases and J by 9 bases, with 8 bases of the junction left unmatched. Germline CDR1 reads MNHNS; CDR2 reads SASEGT. The CDR3 loop reads CASMQQGGGIQYF. The CDR3 nucleotides read TGTGCCAGCATGCAACAGGGGGGCGGCATTCAGTACTTC.

This sequence joins TRBV20-1 and TRBJ1-1; 7 nucleotides align to TRBD1. In germline, CDR1 is DFQATT, CDR2 SNEGSKA (reference sequence). The ends lost 6 bases at V and 6 bases at J; junction bases unmatched: 10. CDR3 length: 13 amino acids. The DNA for the CDR3 is TGCAGTGCCAGGGGGTCGGAGCGCGCTGAAGCTTTCTTT. Protein sequence: CSARGSERAEAFF.

In its sample, this clonotype was seen many times. The chain combines TRBV5-1 with TRBJ2-3, with D perhaps matching TRBD2 (6 bases). CDR3 length: 13 residues. Trimming removed 8 bases from V and 3 bases from J, with 13 bases in between. Germline V gene sequence: CDR1 SGHRS, CDR2 YFSETQ. As DNA, the CDR3 is TGCGCCAGTCACTTGCGGGGAACAGATACGCAGTATTTT. It specifies CASHLRGTDTQYF.

The chain combines TRBV7-2 with TRBJ1-1; D ambiguous. In germline, CDR1 is SGHTA, CDR2 FQGNSA. The V gene lost 2 bases and the J gene lost 1 base, with 11 bases spanning the gap. The CDR3 consists of 15 residues. In DNA, the CDR3 is TGTGCCAGCAGCTTATATTCGCATTCGAACACTGAAGCTTTCTTT. As protein: CASSLYSHSNTEAFF. Supplemented by reference TRBV7-2 and TRBJ1-1, the full variable domain reads GAGVSQSPSNKVTEKGKDVELRCDPISGHTALYWYRQSLGQGLEFLIYFQGNSAPDKSGLPSDRFSAERTGGSVSTLTIQRTQQEDSAVYLCASSLYSHSNTEAFFGQGTRLTVV.

This clonotype was picked up many times. The V call is TRBV2, the J call TRBJ2-7, with 8 bases lining up with TRBD2. This CDR3 comprises 16 residues. Germline values: CDR1 SNHLY, CDR2 FYNNEI. V shed 4 bases and J 3 bases; nucleotides not matched to a gene: 11. The CDR3 sequence is CASSGEVAGRYYEQYF. DNA for the CDR3: TGTGCCAGCAGTGGGGAGGTAGCGGGGCGCTACTACGAGCAGTACTTC.

This clonotype was counted many times. This chain links TRBV11-2 with TRBJ2-4; TRBD1 matches 10 bases. Germline V gene lookup returns CDR1 SGHAT and CDR2 FQNNGV. This CDR3 is built from 15 residues. Trimming removed 5 bases from V and 9 bases from J; junction bases left unmatched: 10. CDR3: CASSLSGQGKGIQYF. The CDR3, as DNA: TGTGCCAGCAGCCTCTCGGGACAGGGGAAGGGCATTCAGTACTTC.

The CDR3 sequence: CASSQRTGGFYEQYF. CDR3 sequence (DNA): TGTGCCAGCAGCCAAAGGACGGGGGGCTTCTACGAGCAGTACTTC. The J gene is TRBJ2-7, the V gene TRBV3-1, with D possibly TRBD2 on 7 matching bases. CDR1 is LGHDT, CDR2 YNNKEL, per germline (reference sequence). Trimming took 2 bases from V and 3 from J, leaving 14 bases between them. The length of the CDR3 is 15 residues.

The chain uses TRBV7-2 and TRBJ1-4; tentatively, D is TRBD1 (6 bases). This CDR3 region has 16 residues. CDR1 and CDR2 (germline): SGHTA, FQGNSA. The ends were cut back, 5 bases at V and 0 bases at J, with 13 bases in the middle. The CDR3 region is CASSRQAPATNEKLFF. Here the CDR3 DNA reads TGTGCCAGCAGCCGACAGGCCCCTGCAACTAATGAAAAACTGTTTTTT.

In regard to this clonotype: This may stem from a read error, because a much larger clone lies one nucleotide away. J is TRBJ2-5 and V is TRBV4-1; D unclear. The CDR3 is 15 residues long. From germline, CDR1 is MGHRA and CDR2 YSYEKL. CDR3 in amino acids: CANSQLTLEGETQYF. CDR3 DNA: TGCGCCAACAGCCAGCTGACGTTGGAAGGGGAGACCCAGTACTTC.

A remark on this clonotype: At one end, the junction sequence differs from germline, possibly due to a read error. The chain couples TRBV12-3 or TRBV12-4 to TRBJ2-1; 7 bases match TRBD1. The CDR3 totals 13 residues. CDR3 in DNA: TGTGCCAGCAGGCGACAGGGCGGCAATGAGCAGTGCTTC. Translating gives CASRRQGGNEQCF.

Regarding this clonotype: The conserved closing phenylalanine or tryptophan is absent in this CDR3, likely reflecting a read error. The chain links TRBV3-1 to TRBJ2-5, with D maybe TRBD1 (6 bases). This CDR3 comprises 13 residues. Germline-derived CDR1 and CDR2 are LGHDT and YNNKEL (reference sequence). The ends were cut back, 6 bases at V and 1 base at J, with 9 bases in the middle. The CDR3 coding sequence is TGTGCCAGCAGTCCAGGGGCCCAAGAGACCCAGTACGTC. This gives the protein CASSPGAQETQYV.

Of note for this clonotype: No DNA is shown, since the ends of the CDR3 on it are uncertain; the CDR3 is the one TCRdb lists. The V gene is TRBV9, the J gene TRBJ2-6. The CDR3 totals 14 residues, both ends included. The germline V gene has CDR1 SGDLS and CDR2 YYNGEE. CDR3 sequence reads: CASSVGSGANVRTF.

This clonotype was recorded a few times. J is TRBJ2-1 and V is TRBV20-1; TRBD2 agrees at 8 bases. V lost 0 bases to trimming and J lost 3 bases; unmatched junction nucleotides: 7. Germline CDR1 is DFQATT and CDR2 is SNEGSKA (reference sequence). The CDR3 contains 16 residues. This CDR3 reads CSARDTGTRFYNEQFF. Written as DNA, the CDR3 is TGCAGTGCTAGAGACACCGGGACTAGGTTCTACAATGAGCAGTTCTTC.

V gene TRBV4-1 combines with J gene TRBJ2-5, with 7 positions matching TRBD2. The trim removed 4 bases at V and 5 bases at J, leaving 13 bases unmatched. The CDR3 has 16 residues. Germline values: CDR1 MGHRA, CDR2 YSYEKL. The CDR3 spells CASSPRGIAGVETQYF. The DNA for the CDR3 is TGCGCCAGCAGCCCCAGAGGGATTGCGGGGGTTGAGACCCAGTACTTC.

In its sample, this clonotype was seen many times. The chain has TRBV5-1 and TRBJ2-7; TRBD2 matches 8 bases. The V segment lost 2 bases and the J segment 3 bases; nucleotides outside the gene matches: 7. Per germline, CDR1 SGHRS and CDR2 YFSETQ. This CDR3 spans 15 amino acids. The CDR3: CASSFESGGHYEQYF. In nucleotides, the CDR3 is TGCGCCAGCAGCTTCGAGAGCGGGGGACACTACGAGCAGTACTTC.

The V and J genes are TRBV20-1 and TRBJ1-5; D is uncertain. CDR3 length equals 14 residues. Germline V gene sequence: CDR1 DFQATT, CDR2 SNEGSKA (reference sequence). Trimming took off 7 bases at V and 9 bases at J, with 22 bases between the two ends. The CDR3 DNA sequence: TGCAGTGTTAACGGACGAGATGGTGGAAGGCCCCAGCATTTT. The encoded protein is CSVNGRDGGRPQHF.

For this clonotype: The junction shows a germline mismatch at one end, possibly a read error. The chain employs TRBV27 and TRBJ1-1; D is possibly TRBD1 (6 bases). This CDR3 has 16 amino acids. CDR1 is MNHEY and CDR2 is SMNVEV in the germline V gene (reference sequence). CDR3 coding DNA: TGTGCCTGCAGCCCCCCCACAGGGAAAGGGAACACTGAAGCTTTCTTT. Its translation: CACSPPTGKGNTEAFF.

The genes are TRBV28 and TRBJ1-2; TRBD1 agrees at 7 bases. There are 12 residues in the CDR3. J lost 4 bases, V lost 8 bases, and 4 bases had no gene match. Germline V gene sequence: CDR1 MDHEN, CDR2 SYDVKM. The CDR3 DNA reads TGTGCCAGCCGGGACAGCTCCTATGGCTACACCTTC. It translates to CASRDSSYGYTF.

The V and J genes are TRBV4-1 and TRBJ2-3, with 8 bases fitting TRBD1. Trimming at V came to 3 bases and at J to 2 bases, leaving 7 bases not matched to a gene. Per the germline V gene, CDR1 is MGHRA and CDR2 is YSYEKL. The CDR3 is 16 amino acids. CDR3 coding DNA: TGCGCCAGCAGCCATCGACAGGGGACCCTCACAGATACGCAGTATTTT. Translating gives CASSHRQGTLTDTQYF.

The V and J genes are TRBV7-2 and TRBJ2-4; TRBD2 matches 10 bases. The better agreement between TRBJ2-7 and the DNA end casts doubt on the J call. Germline CDR1 and CDR2: SGHTA and FQGNSA. This CDR3 is built from 14 residues. The CDR3 here is CTSSPAGGPYEQYF. The CDR3 region has the DNA TGTACCAGCTCCCCAGCGGGAGGGCCCTACGAGCAGTACTTC.